The sequence of this TCR beta chain was determined in a study of technical replicates of blood from a handful of donors. V lost 7 bases, J lost 0 bases, and 12 bases lay in between. CDR1 is MNHEY, CDR2 SMNVEV, per germline (reference sequence). This CDR3 has 14 amino acids. TCRdb's copy holds only in-frame clones and misses some; the assay was immunoSEQ multiplex PCR. Of some 62,000 clones listed, more than 85% are singletons. The chain couples TRBV27 to TRBJ1-2; weak D call: TRBD1 (5 bases). Sample: PBMCs. This sequence was found in a human donor in good health. Some clones in this sample may be carry-over from other donors' samples. DNA for the CDR3: TGTGCCAGCAAACTTCGGACAACTAACTATGGCTACACCTTC. Residues: CASKLRTTNYGYTF.